The 7 T cell receptor beta chains presented below share a single source sample, sequenced in a study of radiotherapy plus CTLA-4 blockade in lung cancer. Assay used: immunoSEQ multiplex PCR; TCRdb lists only in-frame clones, some missing. The sample has about 97,000 clones; approximately 75% are singletons. The sequencing here drew on peripheral blood, taken from a patient treated with radiotherapy plus ipilimumab. These receptors were taken from a human donor with non-small cell lung cancer who had a partial response to radiotherapy plus ipilimumab. Some clones in this sample may be carry-over from other donors' samples.

This chain links TRBV6-5 with TRBJ2-7, with 7 bases fitting TRBD1. CDR3 length: 14 residues. Germline loops: CDR1 MNHEY, CDR2 SVGAGI. With V trimmed by 10 bases and J by 3 bases, 12 bases remained unmatched. CDR3 loop: CAIRSGTDRYEQYF. In DNA form, the CDR3 reads TGTGCCATCCGGTCTGGGACAGACCGCTACGAGCAGTACTTC.

This clone was observed a handful of times. The V and J genes are TRBV4-2 and TRBJ2-3; D is uncertain. The CDR3 is 13 amino acids. Germline CDR1 and CDR2: LGHNA and YNFKEQ. With 0 bases removed from V and 8 bases from J, the gap between germline ends came to 9 bases. The CDR3: CASSQDSQFTQYF. CDR3 coding DNA: TGTGCCAGCAGCCAAGATTCCCAATTTACGCAGTATTTT.

The rearrangement joins TRBV5-1 to TRBJ1-4; TRBD1 matches at 8 bases. J was trimmed by 3 bases and V by 3 bases; bases with no gene match: 4. CDR3 length equals 15 residues. Germline CDR1 SGHRS, CDR2 YFSETQ. The CDR3 here is CASSSQGAPNEKLFF. Written as DNA, the CDR3 is TGCGCCAGCAGCTCCCAGGGGGCCCCTAATGAAAAACTGTTTTTT.

The V and J genes are TRBV9 and TRBJ2-3; TRBD1 is a possible D gene (6 bases). Trimming cost V 4 bases and J 3 bases, with 9 bases left between them. The length of the CDR3 is 13 residues. Germline loops: CDR1 SGDLS, CDR2 YYNGEE. The CDR3 sequence: CASSQGSTDTQYF. The CDR3 region has the DNA TGTGCCAGCAGCCAGGGGTCTACAGATACGCAGTATTTT. Filled out from reference TRBV9 and TRBJ2-3, the complete variable domain reads DSGVTQTPKHLITATGQRVTLRCSPRSGDLSVYWYQQSLDQGLQFLIQYYNGEERAKGNILERFSAQQFPDLHSELNLSSLELGDSALYFCASSQGSTDTQYFGPGTRLTVL.

The chain combines TRBV2 with TRBJ2-1; 13 bases align to TRBD2. V shed 9 bases and J 10 bases; nucleotides not matched to a gene: 12. In germline, CDR1 is SNHLY, CDR2 FYNNEI. The CDR3 loop spans 15 amino acids. CDR3 sequence reads: CASSSTSGRLGEQFF. Here the CDR3 DNA reads TGTGCCAGTTCATCGACTAGCGGGAGGCTCGGGGAGCAGTTCTTC.

The chain links TRBV12-5 to TRBJ2-7; 10 nucleotides match TRBD2. This CDR3 spans 15 amino acids. CDR1 is LGHNT, CDR2 FRNRAP, per germline. J lost 4 bases, V lost 7 bases, and 10 bases had no gene match. Here the CDR3 reads CASEGGVTSGYEQYF. CDR3 sequence (DNA): TGTGCTAGTGAAGGGGGGGTGACTAGCGGGTACGAGCAGTACTTC.

This clone was observed a handful of times. The chain employs TRBV7-9 and TRBJ2-5, with D perhaps TRBD2 (6 bases). Germline CDR1 is SEHNR and CDR2 is FQNEAQ (reference sequence). The CDR3 is 13 residues long. V was shortened by 7 bases and J by 2 bases, with 11 bases between the two germline ends. In DNA form, the CDR3 reads TGTGCCAGCAAGGGACTGGCACAAGAGACCCAGTACTTC. Encoded protein: CASKGLAQETQYF.